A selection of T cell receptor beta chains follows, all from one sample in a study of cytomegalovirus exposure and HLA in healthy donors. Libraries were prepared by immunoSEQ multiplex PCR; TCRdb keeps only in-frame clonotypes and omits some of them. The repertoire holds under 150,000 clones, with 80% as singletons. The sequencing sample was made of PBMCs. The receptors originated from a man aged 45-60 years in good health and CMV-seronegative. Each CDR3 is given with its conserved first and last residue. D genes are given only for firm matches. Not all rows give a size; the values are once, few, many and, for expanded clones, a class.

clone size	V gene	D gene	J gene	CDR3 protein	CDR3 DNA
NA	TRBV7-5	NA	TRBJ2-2	CARSLVPAPGEANTGELFF	TGTGCCAGAAGCTTAGTTCCAGCCCCGGGAGAAGCAAACACCGGGGAGCTGTTTTTT
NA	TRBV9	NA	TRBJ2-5	CASSVAGGLQETQYF	TGTGCCAGCAGCGTAGCGGGTGGGTTACAAGAGACCCAGTACTTC
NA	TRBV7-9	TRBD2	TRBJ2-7	CASSLGSGGARTTEQYF	TGTGCCAGCAGCTTGGGGAGCGGGGGGGCCCGGACTACCGAGCAGTACTTC
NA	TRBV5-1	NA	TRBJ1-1	CASSLMVGRAMNTEAFF	TGCGCCAGCAGCTTGATGGTTGGCAGGGCCATGAACACTGAAGCTTTCTTT
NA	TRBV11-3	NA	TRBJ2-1	CASSTTGQGYYNEQFF	TGTGCCAGCAGCACGACGGGGCAGGGGTACTACAATGAGCAGTTCTTC
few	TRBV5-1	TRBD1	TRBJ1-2	CASSWDREAGYTF	TGCGCCAGCAGTTGGGACAGGGAGGCTGGCTACACCTTC
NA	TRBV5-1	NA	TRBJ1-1	CASSWGDQNTEAFF	TGCGCCAGCAGCTGGGGGGACCAGAACACTGAAGCTTTCTTT
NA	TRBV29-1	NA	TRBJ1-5	CSVAQGEDQPQHF	TGCAGCGTTGCGCAGGGCGAGGATCAGCCCCAGCATTTT
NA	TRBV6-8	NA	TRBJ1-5	CASNPPRPGRVRQPQHF	TGTGCCAGCAACCCCCCCCGGCCGGGGAGGGTTAGGCAGCCCCAGCATTTT
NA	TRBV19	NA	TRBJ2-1	CASSGRGLAGNNEQFF	TGTGCCAGTAGTGGCCGGGGACTCGCCGGCAACAATGAGCAGTTCTTC
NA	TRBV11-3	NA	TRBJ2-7	CASSPIRHSGYSYEQYF	TGTGCCAGCAGCCCAATCCGCCATAGCGGTTACTCCTACGAGCAGTACTTC
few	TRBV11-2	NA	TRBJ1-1	CASSPVGGGRSTEAFF	TGTGCCAGCAGCCCCGTGGGCGGGGGCAGGAGCACTGAAGCTTTCTTT
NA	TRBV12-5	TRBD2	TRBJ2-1	CASGPKGLDKYNEQFF	TGTGCTAGTGGCCCAAAGGGACTAGATAAATACAATGAGCAGTTCTTC
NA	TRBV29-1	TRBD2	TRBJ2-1	CSVAGTSGYNEQFF	TGCAGCGTAGCCGGGACTAGCGGGTACAATGAGCAGTTCTTC
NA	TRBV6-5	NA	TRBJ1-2	CASSYSGRRYGYTF	TGTGCCAGCAGTTACTCCGGGAGGAGATATGGCTACACCTTC
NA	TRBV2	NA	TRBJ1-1	CASEQRTGNTEAFF	TGTGCCAGCGAACAGAGGACTGGCAACACTGAAGCTTTCTTT
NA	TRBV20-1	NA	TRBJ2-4	CSADTLHIQYF	TGCAGTGCAGATACTTTACACATTCAGTACTTC
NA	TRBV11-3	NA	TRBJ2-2	CASSLDLPLRTAPNTGELFF	TGTGCCAGCAGCTTAGATCTCCCCCTCCGAACAGCCCCGAACACCGGGGAGCTGTTTTTT
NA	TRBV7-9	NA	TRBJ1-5	CASSLAGGSNQPQHF	TGTGCCAGCAGCTTAGCGGGGGGGAGCAATCAGCCCCAGCATTTT
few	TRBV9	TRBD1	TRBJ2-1	CASSVDRGQYNEQFF	TGTGCCAGCAGCGTAGACAGGGGGCAATACAATGAGCAGTTCTTC
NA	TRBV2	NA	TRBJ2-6	CASSEPGAGANVLTF	TGTGCCAGCAGTGAACCAGGGGCTGGGGCCAACGTCCTGACTTTC
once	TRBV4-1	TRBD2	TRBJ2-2	CASSQPGLEVELFF	TGCGCCAGCAGCCAGCCGGGACTAGAGGTGGAGCTGTTTTTT
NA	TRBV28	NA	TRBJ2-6	CASSLNRGNGANVLTF	TGTGCCAGCAGTTTAAATCGGGGGAATGGGGCCAACGTCCTGACTTTC
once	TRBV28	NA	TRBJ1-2	CASRVRNGYTF	TGTGCCAGCAGGGTGCGGAATGGCTACACCTTC
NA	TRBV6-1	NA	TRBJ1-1	CASSVGGTDTEAFF	TGTGCCAGCAGTGTAGGGGGAACGGACACTGAAGCTTTCTTT
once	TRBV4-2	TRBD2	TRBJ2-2	CASSQEPAGGRNGELFF	TGTGCCAGCAGCCAAGAACCAGCGGGAGGGAGGAACGGGGAGCTGTTTTTT
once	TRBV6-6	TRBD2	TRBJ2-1	CASTKTSGRVSEQFF	TGTGCCAGCACTAAGACTAGCGGGAGAGTAAGTGAGCAGTTCTTC
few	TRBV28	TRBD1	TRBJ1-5	CASSLRQGANFASNQPQHF	TGTGCCAGCAGTTTAAGACAGGGGGCTAATTTTGCGAGCAATCAGCCCCAGCATTTT
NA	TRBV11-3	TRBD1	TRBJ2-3	CASSSRSYLGQGSTDTQYF	TGTGCCAGCAGCTCCCGATCGTACCTGGGACAGGGAAGCACAGATACGCAGTATTTT
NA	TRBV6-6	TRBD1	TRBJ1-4	CASGTGASGEKLFF	TGTGCCAGCGGAACAGGGGCTTCGGGTGAAAAACTGTTTTTT
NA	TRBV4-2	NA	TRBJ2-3	CASSHPGGRGNEGPDTQYF	TGTGCCAGCAGCCACCCCGGAGGCAGGGGTAATGAGGGCCCAGATACGCAGTATTTT
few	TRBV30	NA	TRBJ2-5	CAWSRRGVETQYF	TGTGCCTGGAGTAGGAGGGGTGTAGAGACCCAGTACTTC
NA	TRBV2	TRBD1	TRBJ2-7	CASSPQGAGGEQYF	TGTGCCAGCAGCCCCCAGGGGGCTGGTGGAGAGCAGTACTTC
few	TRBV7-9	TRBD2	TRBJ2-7	CASSSALAGTYEQYF	TGTGCCAGCAGCTCGGCCTTAGCGGGGACCTACGAGCAGTACTTC
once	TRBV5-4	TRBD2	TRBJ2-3	CASSSLAGAGDTQYF	TGTGCCAGCAGCTCCTTAGCGGGAGCGGGAGATACGCAGTATTTT
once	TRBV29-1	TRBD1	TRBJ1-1	CSVEDYNAPLGQGEDTEAFF	TGCAGCGTTGAAGACTATAACGCCCCCTTGGGACAGGGGGAGGACACTGAAGCTTTCTTT
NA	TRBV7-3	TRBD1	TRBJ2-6	CASSPRQGTFVLTF	TGTGCCAGCAGTCCCCGACAGGGGACCTTCGTCCTGACTTTC
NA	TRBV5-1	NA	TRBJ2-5	CASSDPSEKETQYF	TGCGCCAGCAGCGACCCTAGCGAAAAAGAGACCCAGTACTTC
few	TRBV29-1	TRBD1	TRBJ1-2	CSVVEGAEVYGYTF	TGCAGCGTTGTAGAGGGGGCGGAAGTCTATGGCTACACCTTC
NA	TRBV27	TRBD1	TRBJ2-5	CASSPTGGGETQYF	TGTGCCAGCAGTCCAACAGGGGGCGGTGAGACCCAGTACTTC
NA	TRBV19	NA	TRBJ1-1	CASSRGELTNTEAFF	TGTGCCAGTAGTAGGGGGGAGCTTACGAACACTGAAGCTTTCTTT
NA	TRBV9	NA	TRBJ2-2	CASSVGLPGAGELFF	TGTGCCAGCAGCGTGGGCCTCCCGGGGGCCGGGGAGCTGTTTTTT
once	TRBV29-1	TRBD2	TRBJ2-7	CSARLAGGLNEQYF	TGCAGCGCTAGACTAGCGGGGGGGCTAAACGAGCAGTACTTC
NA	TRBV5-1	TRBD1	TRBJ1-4	CASSPQGQGLGNEKLFF	TGCGCCAGCAGCCCCCAGGGACAGGGGCTAGGTAATGAAAAACTGTTTTTT
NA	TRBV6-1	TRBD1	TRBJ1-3	CASSDGTGPGNTIYF	TGTGCCAGCAGTGACGGGACAGGGCCTGGAAACACCATATATTTT
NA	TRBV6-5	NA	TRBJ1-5	CASSYSPGEPQHF	TGTGCCAGCAGTTACTCCCCCGGGGAGCCCCAGCATTTT
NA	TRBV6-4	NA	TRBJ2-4	CASSDGAVGIQYF	TGTGCCAGCAGTGACGGGGCCGTGGGCATTCAGTACTTC
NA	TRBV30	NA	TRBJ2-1	CAWSVRVGAYNEQFF	TGTGCCTGGAGTGTACGAGTGGGGGCGTACAATGAGCAGTTCTTC
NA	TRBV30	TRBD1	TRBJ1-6	CAPECLDRANSPLHF	TGTGCCCCAGAGTGCTTGGACAGGGCTAATTCACCCCTCCACTTT
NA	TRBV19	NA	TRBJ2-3	CASSIDQDSTDTQYF	TGTGCCAGTAGTATAGATCAGGATAGCACAGATACGCAGTATTTT
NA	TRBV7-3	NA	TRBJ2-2	CASSFSAGDGGELFF	TGTGCCAGCAGCTTCTCAGCGGGCGACGGGGGGGAGCTGTTTTTT
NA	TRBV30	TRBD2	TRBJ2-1	CAWGPSGLKNEQFF	TGTGCCTGGGGACCTAGCGGGTTAAAAAATGAGCAGTTCTTC
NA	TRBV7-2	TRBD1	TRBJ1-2	CASSVNWQTGAFYGYTF	TGTGCCAGCAGCGTGAACTGGCAGACAGGGGCCTTCTATGGCTACACCTTC
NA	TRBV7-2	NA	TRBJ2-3	CASSFGPSPGGSSTDTQYF	TGTGCCAGCAGCTTTGGTCCGTCCCCAGGCGGGTCCAGCACAGATACGCAGTATTTT
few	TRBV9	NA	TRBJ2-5	CASSVGRGETQYF	TGTGCCAGCAGCGTAGGGAGGGGAGAGACCCAGTACTTC
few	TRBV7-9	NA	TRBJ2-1	CASSVLLVHAVDEQFF	TGTGCCAGCAGCGTACTACTAGTGCACGCGGTTGATGAGCAGTTCTTC
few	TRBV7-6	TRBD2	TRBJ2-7	CASSLEGTSTHEQYF	TGTGCCAGCAGCTTAGAAGGGACTAGCACCCACGAGCAGTACTTC
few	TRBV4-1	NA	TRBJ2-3	CASSPNTDTQYF	TGCGCCAGCAGCCCCAACACAGATACGCAGTATTTT